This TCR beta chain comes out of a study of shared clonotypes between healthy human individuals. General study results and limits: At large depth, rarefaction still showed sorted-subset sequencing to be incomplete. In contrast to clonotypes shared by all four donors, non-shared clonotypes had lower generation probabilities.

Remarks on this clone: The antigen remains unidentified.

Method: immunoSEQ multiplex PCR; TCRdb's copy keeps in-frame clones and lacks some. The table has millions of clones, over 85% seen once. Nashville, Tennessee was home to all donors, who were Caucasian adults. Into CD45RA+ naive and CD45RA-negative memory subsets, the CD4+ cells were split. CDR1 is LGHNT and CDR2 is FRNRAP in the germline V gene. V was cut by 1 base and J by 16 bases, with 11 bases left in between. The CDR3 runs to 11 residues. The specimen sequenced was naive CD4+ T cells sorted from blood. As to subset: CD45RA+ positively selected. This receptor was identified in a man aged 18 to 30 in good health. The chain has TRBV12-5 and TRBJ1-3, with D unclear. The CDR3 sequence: CASGLGISPYF. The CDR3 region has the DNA TGTGCTAGTGGTTTGGGGATCTCCCCGTATTTT.